This entry lists 15 T cell receptor beta chains sequenced from one sample in a study of PD-1 blockade in classical Hodgkin lymphoma (dated by TCRdb to about 2020). The library was generated by the immunoSEQ multiplex PCR assay. Not all clones reach the TCRdb copy of this immuneACCESS table, which keeps in-frame sequences only. Checked studies attribute under half of the gap to unresolved V genes and leave the rest unexplained. The sample data list 90,000 or so clones, and around four fifths of these were observed just once. The ten biggest clones cover 9.4% of the sample. The sample's time point label, in plain terms: cycle 4 day 1 (C4D1), after around six weeks of nivolumab. Relapse after autologous stem cell transplantation had occurred in all trial patients, and cohorts A, B and C were distinguished by prior brentuximab vedotin exposure. The material was peripheral blood mononuclear cells (PBMCs), obtained before the fourth cycle of nivolumab. The receptors stem from a human donor with classical Hodgkin lymphoma.

V and J are TRBV28 and TRBJ1-2, with no clear D. This CDR3 has 14 amino acids. The V gene lost 10 bases and the J gene lost 4 bases, with 19 bases spanning the gap. CDR1 is MDHEN and CDR2 is SYDVKM in the germline V gene. CDR3 residues: CATTLFRIGYGYTF. The CDR3 DNA follows: TGTGCCACCACCCTCTTCAGGATCGGCTATGGCTACACCTTC.

The chain uses TRBV6-5 and TRBJ2-7; TRBD2 might be the D (5 bases). Trimming removed 7 bases at V and 2 bases at J, with 12 bases between. From germline, CDR1 is MNHEY and CDR2 SVGAGI. This CDR3 is built from 13 residues. The CDR3 is CASTRGFPYEQYF. In nucleotides, the CDR3 is TGTGCCAGCACCCGAGGGTTCCCCTACGAGCAGTACTTC.

About this clone: Possible read error: a much larger clone is one base away. The J gene is TRBJ2-2, the V gene TRBV6-5, with unresolved D. The CDR3 sequence is 14 residues long. Germline V CDR1 and CDR2: MNHEY, SVGAGI. CDR3 sequence: CAGSHSLNTGELFF. The CDR3 DNA follows: TGTGCCGGCAGTCACAGCTTGAACACCGGGGAGCTGTTTTTT.

This clone was seen once. The chain recombines TRBV19 with TRBJ2-3, with TRBD2 matching over 7 bases. The CDR3 consists of 17 residues. V gave up 3 bases and J gave up 1 base; unmatched junction bases: 10. CDR1 and CDR2 (germline): LNHDA, SQIVND (reference sequence). The CDR3 DNA is TGTGCCAGTAGTATTGGGAGGGACCCTCGGGGCACAGATACGCAGTATTTT. Amino acid sequence: CASSIGRDPRGTDTQYF.

The V and J genes are TRBV28 and TRBJ2-1; TRBD1 aligns across 8 bases. The trim removed 5 bases at V and 6 bases at J, leaving 12 bases unmatched. Germline CDR1 MDHEN, CDR2 SYDVKM. The CDR3 contains 16 residues. The CDR3 protein is CASSPQGQGGPNEQFF. CDR3 nucleotide sequence: TGTGCCAGCAGTCCGCAAGGACAGGGAGGCCCCAATGAGCAGTTCTTC.

This chain links TRBV7-8 with TRBJ2-7; the D is unclear. Germline V gene data show CDR1 as SGHVS and CDR2 as FQNEAQ. V lost 4 bases to trimming and J lost 6 bases, with 13 bases between them. This CDR3 is 13 amino acids long. The CDR3 DNA follows: TGTGCCAGCAGCTCCCGTCCCTTCGTCGAGCAGTACTTC. Its protein product is CASSSRPFVEQYF.

This clone was seen only a few times. This chain uses TRBV7-9 with TRBJ2-3, with D unresolved. Deletions cut 1 base from V and 0 bases from J, with 11 bases between. The germline CDR1 and CDR2 sequences are SEHNR and FQNEAQ (reference sequence). This CDR3 contains 16 residues. This chain's CDR3 is CASSLGGFSSTDTQYF. CDR3 in DNA: TGTGCCAGCAGCTTAGGAGGCTTTTCTAGCACAGATACGCAGTATTTT.

This rearrangement joins TRBV28 to TRBJ1-2, with no clear D. Between the trimmed V and J ends, which lost 5 bases and 0 bases, there was a span of 10 bases. From germline, CDR1 is MDHEN and CDR2 SYDVKM. There are 14 residues in the CDR3. The CDR3, as DNA: TGTGCCAGCAGTGAAGACGGAGCTAACTATGGCTACACCTTC. This encodes CASSEDGANYGYTF.

V gene TRBV28 combines with J gene TRBJ2-7, with 11 positions matching TRBD1. CDR1 is MDHEN, CDR2 SYDVKM, per germline. The CDR3 runs 15 residues. V dropped 4 bases and J dropped 3; count of bases not matched to a gene: 5. The CDR3 DNA reads as TGTGCCAGCAGTTCCCCGGGACAGGGGGACTACGAGCAGTACTTC. It specifies CASSSPGQGDYEQYF.

This clone has more than one count but fewer than ten. V is TRBV29-1 and J is TRBJ1-6; 7 nucleotides line up with TRBD1. Trimming at V came to 8 bases and at J to 5 bases, leaving 6 bases not matched to a gene. Germline loops: CDR1 SQVTM, CDR2 ANQGSEA. The CDR3 is 13 amino acids. CDR3: CSIRDRDNSPLHF. The CDR3 nucleotides are TGCAGCATCCGGGACAGAGATAATTCACCCCTCCACTTT.

The V and J genes are TRBV5-4 and TRBJ2-3, with D maybe TRBD1 (5 bases). The V end lost 2 bases, the J end lost 3 bases, and 13 bases lay between the germline ends. Germline CDR1 reads SGHNT; CDR2 reads YYREEE (reference sequence). The CDR3 length is 15 residues. CDR3 region: CASSFNRIGTDTQYF. CDR3 coding DNA: TGTGCCAGCAGCTTTAACAGGATTGGGACAGATACGCAGTATTTT.

This clone was observed once. CDR3 sequence: CASSDVAGGLGNEQFF. In DNA, the CDR3 is TGTGCCAGCAGTGACGTAGCGGGGGGGCTCGGGAATGAGCAGTTCTTC. The chain employs TRBV2 and TRBJ2-1; 11 nucleotides agree with TRBD2. This CDR3 contains 16 residues. CDR1 is SNHLY and CDR2 is FYNNEI in the germline V gene. Trimming removed 3 bases from V and 7 bases from J; junction bases left unmatched: 8.

This clone came up once. The chain has TRBV5-4 and TRBJ2-2; TRBD2 matches at 12 bases. The trim removed 3 bases at V and 7 bases at J, leaving 10 bases unmatched. The germline gives CDR1 SGHNT, CDR2 YYREEE (reference sequence). CDR3 length equals 17 residues. DNA for the CDR3: TGTGCCAGCAGCTCCCGCCGGACTAGCGGGGTTGTCGGGGAGCTGTTTTTT. Its translation is CASSSRRTSGVVGELFF. Full variable domain (missing parts from reference TRBV5-4 and TRBJ2-2): ETGVTQSPTHLIKTRGQQVTLRCSSQSGHNTVSWYQQALGQGPQFIFQYYREEENGRGNFPPRFSGLQFPNYSSELNVNALELDDSALYLCASSSRRTSGVVGELFFGEGSRLTVL.

The V call is TRBV11-2, the J call TRBJ2-7, with 7 bases lining up with TRBD2. The CDR3 contains 12 residues. J lost 6 bases, V lost 5 bases, and 4 bases had no gene match. The germline CDR1 and CDR2 sequences are SGHAT and FQNNGV. The CDR3 loop reads CASSRSGGEQYF. The DNA for the CDR3 is TGTGCCAGCAGCCGTTCGGGGGGCGAGCAGTACTTC.

The chain is built from TRBV7-3 and TRBJ1-1, with a weak D call TRBD1 (5 bases). V dropped 5 bases and J dropped 0 bases, with 10 bases sitting between them. This CDR3 has 14 residues. The V gene's germline CDR1 is SGHTA and CDR2 FQGTGA. CDR3 sequence (DNA): TGTGCCAGCAGCCCCCGGGGCTTGAACACTGAAGCTTTCTTT. Residues: CASSPRGLNTEAFF.